This T cell receptor (beta chain) comes out of a study of cytomegalovirus exposure and HLA in healthy donors. Study conclusions and caveats: In vitro work confirmed that a few CMV-associated chains recognize CMV antigens.

Concerning this clone: Antigen specificity is unknown.

The PCR employed 60 Vbeta primers together with 13 Jbeta primers. Using immunoSEQ multiplex PCR, the repertoire was profiled, and TCRdb retains in-frame clones only, with some absent. The sample's table shows 200,000 to 250,000 clones. V dropped 6 bases and J dropped 7; count of bases not matched to a gene: 9. Looked up from germline, CDR1 is MNHEY and CDR2 is SVGAGI. The CDR3 spans 14 residues. The chain recombines TRBV6-5 with TRBJ1-2, with TRBD1 identical over 9 bases. The specimen was PBMCs. The receptor comes from a woman in her 30s in good health and CMV-seropositive. CDR3 coding DNA: TGTGCCAGCAGCTGGGACAGGGATACCCCTGGCTACACCTTC. This codes for CASSWDRDTPGYTF.